The rows below give T cell receptor beta chains drawn from one sample of a study of T cells after yellow fever vaccination. TCRdb analysed the 5' RACE reads with MiXCR anew, one entry per CDR3 protein. The sample includes fewer than 450,000 distinct CDR3 sequences, 9.5% to 13% of them seen just once. Sequenced material: PBMCs, taken on the day of the first yellow fever vaccination. These receptors were obtained from a man between 18 and 29 years old who received the YFV17D yellow fever vaccine. The CDR3 runs from the conserved cysteine through the conserved F or W. The order of the fields is clone size, J gene, V gene, D gene, CDR3 DNA, CDR3 protein. D genes are given only for firm matches. For some rows the clone size is stated as once, few or many, or as a class when expanded; others skip it.

size: few
J: TRBJ1-1
V: TRBV14
D: NA
DNA: TGTGCCAGCAGCCAAGGCCCGCTCTCGGAAGCTTTCTTT
CDR3: CASSQGPLSEAFF

size: many
J: TRBJ2-3
V: TRBV19
D: TRBD1
DNA: TGTGCCAGTAAGAGGGACAGTCGACCTCCTAGCACAGATACGCAGTATTTT
CDR3: CASKRDSRPPSTDTQYF

size: NA
J: TRBJ2-1
V: TRBV4-2
D: NA
DNA: TGTGCCAGCAGCCCAGGAGAGGGGAGCCCACAATACAATGAGCAGTTCTTC
CDR3: CASSPGEGSPQYNEQFF

size: few
J: TRBJ1-2
V: TRBV19
D: TRBD1
DNA: TGTGCCAGTAGTATTACAGTCGGTTGGACAGGTCGCTATGGCTACACCTTC
CDR3: CASSITVGWTGRYGYTF

size: few
J: TRBJ2-1
V: TRBV12-3/TRBV12-4
D: NA
DNA: TGTGCCAGCGGGGGAACCTACAATGAGCAGTTCTTC
CDR3: CASGGTYNEQFF

size: NA
J: TRBJ2-7
V: TRBV5-1
D: NA
DNA: TGCGCCAGCAGCTTGTCCGGGGCGGTCTACGAGCAGTACTTC
CDR3: CASSLSGAVYEQYF

size: few
J: TRBJ2-7
V: TRBV7-2
D: TRBD2
DNA: TGTGCCAGCAGCCCCTGGACTAGCTACGAGCAGTACTTC
CDR3: CASSPWTSYEQYF

size: NA
J: TRBJ2-1
V: TRBV6-6
D: NA
DNA: TGTGCCAGCGCTCTACAGGTTAATGAGCAGTTCTTC
CDR3: CASALQVNEQFF

size: NA
J: TRBJ1-1
V: TRBV5-1
D: TRBD1
DNA: TGCGCCAGCAGCTTGGACAGGGGATGGGCTGAAGCTTTCTTT
CDR3: CASSLDRGWAEAFF

size: few
J: TRBJ2-7
V: TRBV20-1
D: NA
DNA: TGCAGTGCTAGAGAAATAACAGGACTCCGAGATGAGCAGTACTTC
CDR3: CSAREITGLRDEQYF

size: NA
J: TRBJ1-5
V: TRBV6-2/TRBV6-3
D: NA
DNA: TGTGCCAGCAGTTACCAGCGCCTTAGCAATCAGCCCCAGCATTTT
CDR3: CASSYQRLSNQPQHF

size: NA
J: TRBJ2-3
V: TRBV20-1
D: NA
DNA: TGCAGTGCTCGACTAGGCCCTGGCACAGATACGCAGTATTTT
CDR3: CSARLGPGTDTQYF

size: NA
J: TRBJ2-1
V: TRBV4-1
D: TRBD2
DNA: TGCGCCAGCAGCCAAGGTTGGACTAGCGGGGGCCCCAATGAGCAGTTCTTC
CDR3: CASSQGWTSGGPNEQFF

size: NA
J: TRBJ2-1
V: TRBV19
D: NA
DNA: TGTGCCAGTAGTTGGCGGTTAGGGCGCAACAATGAGCAGTTCTTC
CDR3: CASSWRLGRNNEQFF

size: few
J: TRBJ1-5
V: TRBV12-5
D: TRBD1
DNA: TGTGCTAGTGGTACCAGGGGGCTAGTTGGCAATCAGCCCCAGCATTTT
CDR3: CASGTRGLVGNQPQHF

size: many
J: TRBJ1-2
V: TRBV18
D: NA
DNA: TGTGCCAGCTCACGGGACGGATATGGCTACACCTTC
CDR3: CASSRDGYGYTF

size: few
J: TRBJ1-3
V: TRBV7-2
D: NA
DNA: TGTGCCAGCAGCTTAATGGGGTCTGGAAACACCATATATTTT
CDR3: CASSLMGSGNTIYF

size: few
J: TRBJ2-7
V: TRBV3-1
D: TRBD1
DNA: TGTGCCAGCAGCCCTTGGACAGGGCTAAACGAGCAGTACTTC
CDR3: CASSPWTGLNEQYF

size: few
J: TRBJ2-1
V: TRBV10-3
D: TRBD1
DNA: TGTGCCATCAGTCGACAGGGATCGAACAATGAGCAGTTCTTC
CDR3: CAISRQGSNNEQFF

size: NA
J: TRBJ1-2
V: TRBV20-1
D: NA
DNA: TGCAGTGCTAGCTCCGGGACACCGGGCTACACCTTC
CDR3: CSASSGTPGYTF

size: many
J: TRBJ2-1
V: TRBV6-1
D: NA
DNA: TGTGCCAGCAGGAGGGACGTTAGCTCCTACAATGAGCAGTTCTTC
CDR3: CASRRDVSSYNEQFF

size: few
J: TRBJ1-6
V: TRBV2
D: TRBD1
DNA: TGTGCCACCCAGACAGGGCTCCTTAATTCACCCCTCCACTTT
CDR3: CATQTGLLNSPLHF

size: few
J: TRBJ1-2
V: TRBV27
D: NA
DNA: TGTGCCAGCAGCCGTAGCCGAGGGTATGGCTACACCTTC
CDR3: CASSRSRGYGYTF

size: few
J: TRBJ1-5
V: TRBV7-9
D: TRBD1
DNA: TGTGCCAGCAGCTTCGGGACAGGGACAATGGAGCCCCAGCATTTT
CDR3: CASSFGTGTMEPQHF

size: NA
J: TRBJ1-2
V: TRBV7-3
D: NA
DNA: TGTGCCAGCAGCCCGGGGGTAGTATCAAATTATGGCTACACCTTC
CDR3: CASSPGVVSNYGYTF

size: few
J: TRBJ2-1
V: TRBV19
D: NA
DNA: TGTGCCAGTAGTCAACGGGTCCTAAATGAGCAGTTCTTC
CDR3: CASSQRVLNEQFF

size: once
J: TRBJ2-1
V: TRBV20-1
D: NA
DNA: TGCAGTGCTAGAGGAGTACAGGGCAAGATCTCCTACAATGAGCAGTTCTTC
CDR3: CSARGVQGKISYNEQFF

size: NA
J: TRBJ2-1
V: TRBV6-1
D: TRBD1
DNA: TGTGCCAGCAGTGGAGGGACAGGGGGTAGGAATGAGCAGTTCTTC
CDR3: CASSGGTGGRNEQFF

size: few
J: TRBJ2-1
V: TRBV4-2
D: TRBD2
DNA: TGTGCCAGCAGCCATCCTCAAACCCTAGCGGGGGGATACTATGAGCAGTTCTTC
CDR3: CASSHPQTLAGGYYEQFF

size: few
J: TRBJ1-5
V: TRBV10-3
D: NA
DNA: TGTGCCATCAGTGAGGCAGGGGCGGGCAATCAGCCCCAGCATTTT
CDR3: CAISEAGAGNQPQHF

size: NA
J: TRBJ2-1
V: TRBV19
D: TRBD1
DNA: TGTGCCAGTAGTATGGGACAGGGGTTTTCCTACAATGAGCAGTTCTTC
CDR3: CASSMGQGFSYNEQFF

size: NA
J: TRBJ2-1
V: TRBV24-1
D: NA
DNA: TGTGCCACCAGTGTCCGAGGAAGGGAGCAGTTCTTC
CDR3: CATSVRGREQFF

size: NA
J: TRBJ2-3
V: TRBV18
D: NA
DNA: TGTGCCAGCTCACCCAACCGCGACGATACGCAGTATTTT
CDR3: CASSPNRDDTQYF

size: many
J: TRBJ1-6
V: TRBV7-2
D: NA
DNA: TGTGCCAGCAGCTTCGGACAGTATTCACCCCTCCACTTT
CDR3: CASSFGQYSPLHF

size: NA
J: TRBJ2-5
V: TRBV20-1
D: TRBD2
DNA: TGCAGTGCTAGCGGGGGGTCTTCAGAGACCCAGTACTTC
CDR3: CSASGGSSETQYF

size: few
J: TRBJ2-2
V: TRBV4-3
D: NA
DNA: TGCGCCAGCAGCCAAGATTTCCAGCTTCGCACCGGGGAGCTGTTTTTT
CDR3: CASSQDFQLRTGELFF

size: NA
J: TRBJ1-5
V: TRBV20-1
D: TRBD1
DNA: TGCAGTGCTAAGTTCCCAGGGGGAAATCAGCCCCAGCATTTT
CDR3: CSAKFPGGNQPQHF

size: few
J: TRBJ2-1
V: TRBV13
D: TRBD1
DNA: TGTGCCAGCAGCCCTCCGGGACAGGGGGTCCAGTTCTTC
CDR3: CASSPPGQGVQFF

size: few
J: TRBJ1-2
V: TRBV10-3
D: TRBD1
DNA: TGTGCCATCAGCCCGACAGGGATTATGTCCCTTAACTATGGCTACACCTTC
CDR3: CAISPTGIMSLNYGYTF

size: NA
J: TRBJ1-1
V: TRBV7-9
D: NA
DNA: TGTGCCAGCAGCTTAGTGACCCCTGAAGCTTTCTTT
CDR3: CASSLVTPEAFF

size: few
J: TRBJ2-1
V: TRBV15
D: NA
DNA: TGTGCCACGGGCGGACGGGGGTTATACAATGAGCAGTTCTTC
CDR3: CATGGRGLYNEQFF

size: NA
J: TRBJ2-7
V: TRBV12-3/TRBV12-4
D: NA
DNA: TGTGCCAGCAGTGGGGACTCATCCTACGAGCAGTACTTC
CDR3: CASSGDSSYEQYF

size: few
J: TRBJ1-6
V: TRBV7-3
D: NA
DNA: TGTGCCAGCAGCTTAACTCTAGGGGGTTCACCCCTCCACTTT
CDR3: CASSLTLGGSPLHF

size: many
J: TRBJ2-1
V: TRBV12-3/TRBV12-4
D: NA
DNA: TGTGCCAGCGTGAGGGCCATGCGAAATGAGCAGTTCTTC
CDR3: CASVRAMRNEQFF

size: NA
J: TRBJ1-5
V: TRBV7-2
D: NA
DNA: TGTGCCAGCAGCTTAGACACGAACAATCAGCCCCAGCATTTT
CDR3: CASSLDTNNQPQHF

size: NA
J: TRBJ2-1
V: TRBV4-2
D: NA
DNA: TGTGCCAGCAGCCAAGAGGTCTGGGATGAGCAGTTCTTC
CDR3: CASSQEVWDEQFF

size: NA
J: TRBJ1-5
V: TRBV6-6
D: NA
DNA: TGTGCCAGCAGTTATACAGGTGGTCAGCCCCAGCATTTT
CDR3: CASSYTGGQPQHF

size: NA
J: TRBJ2-5
V: TRBV4-1
D: NA
DNA: TGCGCCAGCAGCCCACCGGGACCGAGAAGTCAAGAGACCCAGTACTTC
CDR3: CASSPPGPRSQETQYF

size: few
J: TRBJ2-5
V: TRBV7-2
D: NA
DNA: TGTGCCAGCAGCTGGCGGGTCTCAGAGGAGACCCAGTACTTC
CDR3: CASSWRVSEETQYF

size: few
J: TRBJ2-7
V: TRBV6-2/TRBV6-3
D: NA
DNA: TGTGCCAGCAGTTCCTCTCAGCTATTCTACGAGCAGTACTTC
CDR3: CASSSSQLFYEQYF

size: NA
J: TRBJ2-2
V: TRBV3-1
D: NA
DNA: TGTGCCAGCAGCCAAGATTCGGGCACCGGGGAGCTGTTTTTT
CDR3: CASSQDSGTGELFF

size: few
J: TRBJ2-3
V: TRBV6-4
D: TRBD2
DNA: TGTGCCAGCAGTTCGGGACTAGCGGGTCCAGATACGCAGTATTTT
CDR3: CASSSGLAGPDTQYF

size: many
J: TRBJ2-7
V: TRBV7-9
D: NA
DNA: TGTGCCAGCAGCCCGGGACGGGCCTACGAGCAGTACTTC
CDR3: CASSPGRAYEQYF

size: many
J: TRBJ2-5
V: TRBV5-1
D: NA
DNA: TGCGCCAGCAGCTTGGGGACCGGGCCAGGGGAGACCCAGTACTTC
CDR3: CASSLGTGPGETQYF

size: few
J: TRBJ1-5
V: TRBV2
D: NA
DNA: TGTGCCAGCAGTGACACGGGAAATCAGCCCCAGCATTTT
CDR3: CASSDTGNQPQHF

size: few
J: TRBJ1-4
V: TRBV2
D: TRBD1
DNA: TGTGCCAGCAACGGACAGGGGGCAGCGACTAATGAAAAACTGTTTTTT
CDR3: CASNGQGAATNEKLFF